Below are 31 T cell receptor beta chains sequenced from a single sample in a study of OX40 agonist ivuxolimab in advanced cancers. TCRdb's table, derived via immunoSEQ multiplex PCR, lists solely in-frame clones and lacks some. The profile covers under 150,000 clones, with about 92% appearing a single time and approximately 0.99% taken by the ten largest. Sequenced material: CD4+ or CD8+ T cells sorted from blood, taken in a trial of the OX40 agonist ivuxolimab. All receptors come from an adult with an advanced solid tumor such as melanoma, head and neck, liver or kidney cancer.

The chain is built from TRBV2 and TRBJ1-5; D gene unclear. Trimming took off 3 bases at V and 0 bases at J, with 12 bases between the two ends. This CDR3 has 16 residues. Germline values: CDR1 SNHLY, CDR2 FYNNEI. CDR3 protein: CASSEIGQSSNQPQHF. The CDR3, as DNA: TGTGCCAGCAGTGAGATAGGCCAGAGTAGCAATCAGCCCCAGCATTTT.

This chain links TRBV30 with TRBJ2-1, with 8 bases lining up with TRBD2. V shed 7 bases and J 0 bases; nucleotides not matched to a gene: 17. Germline V lookup: CDR1 GTSNPN, CDR2 SVGIG (reference sequence). This CDR3 is built from 18 residues. In DNA form, the CDR3 reads TGTGCCTCGGCGGGACACCCTCTAGCGGGCCTCTCCTACAATGAGCAGTTCTTC. Its translation is CASAGHPLAGLSYNEQFF.

The chain recombines TRBV28 with TRBJ2-7; 8 nucleotides agree with TRBD1. V was pared by 2 bases and J by 1 base, with 4 bases of the junction left unmatched. Germline assignment: CDR1 MDHEN and CDR2 SYDVKM. CDR3 size: 15 residues. Here the CDR3 DNA reads TGTGCCAGCAGTTTAGGCAACAGGGGGTCCTACGAGCAGTACTTC. It specifies CASSLGNRGSYEQYF.

This chain uses TRBV28 with TRBJ2-6; no firm D call. Germline CDR1 is MDHEN and CDR2 is SYDVKM. CDR3 length: 15 residues. The V and J ends lost 6 bases and 1 base respectively, with 10 bases between them. This CDR3 is CASSPRRSGANVLTF. DNA for the CDR3: TGTGCCAGCAGCCCCCGCCGGTCTGGGGCCAACGTCCTGACTTTC.

The chain is built from TRBV6-5 and TRBJ1-5; D ambiguous. Germline V CDR1 and CDR2: MNHEY, SVGAGI. This CDR3 is 15 amino acids long. Trimming cost V 0 bases and J 0 bases, with 6 bases left between them. The CDR3 here is CASSYSRISNQPQHF. The CDR3 region has the DNA TGTGCCAGCAGTTACTCGAGGATTAGCAATCAGCCCCAGCATTTT.

To note about this clone: The junction differs from germline at one of its ends, possibly a read error. This sequence joins TRBV5-4 and TRBJ1-4; no clear D. The CDR3 runs 16 residues. Germline-derived CDR1 and CDR2 are SGHNT and YYREEE (reference sequence). The CDR3 is CASSPRAAALGEKLFF. The CDR3 DNA is TGCGCCAGCAGCCCCCGAGCGGCGGCCTTAGGGGAAAAACTGTTTTTT.

The rearrangement uses TRBV4-1 and TRBJ2-4; D is perhaps TRBD2 (6 bases). The germline CDR1 and CDR2 sequences are MGHRA and YSYEKL. The V gene lost 2 bases and the J gene lost 8 bases, with 22 bases spanning the gap. This CDR3 has 17 amino acids. The CDR3 DNA is TGCGCCAGCAGCCAAATTTTGGGTCGGAGGGATCGGGACATTCAGTACTTC. Amino acids: CASSQILGRRDRDIQYF.

The J gene is TRBJ1-3, the V gene TRBV9; D is perhaps TRBD1 (6 bases). Looked up from germline, CDR1 is SGDLS and CDR2 is YYNGEE. This CDR3 region has 16 residues. V lost 0 bases and J 2 bases, leaving 12 bases between the germline ends. The CDR3 region is CASSVARGWTGNTIYF. CDR3 in DNA: TGTGCCAGCAGCGTAGCGAGGGGGTGGACTGGAAACACCATATATTTT.

This chain joins TRBV6-5 and TRBJ1-3, with D uncertain. Germline loops: CDR1 MNHEY, CDR2 SVGAGI. This CDR3 contains 15 residues. Trimming stripped 2 bases from V and 4 bases from J, with 12 bases between. The CDR3 here is CASSYRTSLGNTIYF. The CDR3 bases are TGTGCCAGCAGTTACAGGACCTCCCTCGGAAACACCATATATTTT.

The chain links TRBV12-5 to TRBJ2-1; D is perhaps TRBD2 (6 bases). Germline CDR1 is LGHNT and CDR2 is FRNRAP. This CDR3 contains 17 residues. Trimming shortened V by 1 base and J by 5 bases, and 18 bases separated the two germline ends. CDR3 sequence: CASGLDPRGLYHNEQFF. The CDR3 nucleotides are TGTGCTAGTGGTTTGGACCCGCGGGGTCTGTACCACAATGAGCAGTTCTTC.

The J gene is TRBJ1-6, the V gene TRBV5-4; no clear D. Between the trimmed V and J ends, which lost 0 bases and 5 bases, there was a span of 6 bases. The V gene's germline CDR1 is SGHNT and CDR2 YYREEE (reference sequence). This CDR3 is 14 amino acids long. The CDR3 spells CASSLETDNSPLHF. DNA of the CDR3: TGTGCCAGCAGCTTGGAAACGGATAATTCACCCCTCCACTTT. Filled out from reference TRBV5-4 and TRBJ1-6, the complete variable domain reads ETGVTQSPTHLIKTRGQQVTLRCSSQSGHNTVSWYQQALGQGPQFIFQYYREEENGRGNFPPRFSGLQFPNYSSELNVNALELDDSALYLCASSLETDNSPLHFGNGTRLTVT.

The chain couples TRBV4-2 to TRBJ2-6; D remains unclear. Trimming pared 0 bases from V and 1 base from J, leaving 10 bases between. The germline CDR1 and CDR2 sequences are LGHNA and YNFKEQ. The CDR3 has 17 residues. CDR3 region: CASSQEGGGSGANVLTF. Here the CDR3 DNA reads TGTGCCAGCAGCCAAGAAGGCGGCGGATCTGGGGCCAACGTCCTGACTTTC.

V is TRBV4-1 and J is TRBJ2-3; weak D call: TRBD1 (6 bases). This CDR3 spans 15 amino acids. Trimming removed 1 base at V and 0 bases at J, with 8 bases between. Germline lookup yields CDR1 MGHRA and CDR2 YSYEKL. CDR3 residues: CASSQAGASTDTQYF. CDR3 bases: TGCGCCAGCAGCCAAGCAGGGGCTAGCACAGATACGCAGTATTTT.

The chain joins TRBV27 to TRBJ1-1; D may be TRBD1 (6 bases). This CDR3 comprises 15 residues. Germline loops: CDR1 MNHEY, CDR2 SMNVEV (reference sequence). Between the trimmed V and J ends, which lost 2 bases and 4 bases, there was a span of 14 bases. CDR3: CASSLATQGGTEAFF. Written as DNA, the CDR3 is TGTGCCAGCAGTTTAGCGACACAGGGTGGCACTGAAGCTTTCTTT.

The chain combines TRBV15 with TRBJ2-3, with TRBD2 matching over 8 bases. The germline V gene has CDR1 LNHNV and CDR2 YYDKDF (reference sequence). This CDR3 is built from 14 residues. V lost 3 bases to trimming and J lost 2 bases; unmatched junction nucleotides: 1. CDR3 region: CATSSGGVTDTQYF. In DNA form, the CDR3 reads TGTGCCACCAGCAGCGGGGGGGTCACAGATACGCAGTATTTT.

The genes are TRBV2 and TRBJ1-4; D perhaps matches TRBD1 (5 bases). Germline assignment: CDR1 SNHLY and CDR2 FYNNEI. V dropped 4 bases and J dropped 8 bases, with 14 bases sitting between them. The CDR3 is 14 amino acids. CDR3 protein: CASSVRQGLEKLFF. CDR3 nucleotides: TGTGCCAGCAGTGTTCGGCAGGGCTTAGAAAAACTGTTTTTT.

V gene TRBV11-2 combines with J gene TRBJ2-1, with 9 nucleotides matching TRBD2. CDR3 size: 16 residues. The J segment lost 3 bases and the V segment lost 4 bases, leaving 7 bases of the junction unmatched. CDR1 is SGHAT, CDR2 FQNNGV, per germline. CDR3 nucleotide sequence: TGTGCCAGCAGCTCGTCCGGGACTAGCCTCTACAATGAGCAGTTCTTC. Translated, it gives CASSSSGTSLYNEQFF.

The chain links TRBV7-3 to TRBJ2-5, with 8 bases identical to TRBD1. From germline, CDR1 is SGHTA and CDR2 FQGTGA. The V gene end was trimmed by 5 bases and the J gene end by 4 bases; junction bases not matched to a gene: 9. There are 15 residues in the CDR3. In nucleotides, the CDR3 is TGTGCCAGCAGCCCGCAGGGGGCGGGCGGAGAGACCCAGTACTTC. Amino acid sequence: CASSPQGAGGETQYF.

This chain links TRBV11-2 with TRBJ1-1; D is unclear. The CDR3 covers 14 residues. The V end was cut by 4 bases, the J end by 0 bases, with 9 bases between. Germline V gene sequence: CDR1 SGHAT, CDR2 FQNNGV. CDR3 in amino acids: CASSSETMNTEAFF. CDR3 DNA sequence: TGTGCCAGCAGCTCGGAGACCATGAACACTGAAGCTTTCTTT.

The chain recombines TRBV4-1 with TRBJ1-2, with unresolved D. The germline V gene encodes CDR1 MGHRA and CDR2 YSYEKL. The CDR3 contains 15 residues. Trimming left V 0 bases short and J 4 bases short, with 12 bases between. CDR3 DNA: TGCGCCAGCAGCCAAGAAGTAACCCGGCGCTATGGCTACACCTTC. It specifies CASSQEVTRRYGYTF.

This clone showed up just once. This chain joins TRBV7-3 and TRBJ2-2; 7 positions agree with TRBD1. Germline CDR1 SGHTA, CDR2 FQGTGA. V dropped 5 bases and J dropped 6; count of bases not matched to a gene: 9. This CDR3 is built from 15 residues. The chain's CDR3 is CASSLSGTASGELFF. The CDR3 DNA reads TGTGCCAGCAGCCTCTCCGGGACAGCCTCCGGGGAGCTGTTTTTT.

V usage is TRBV10-1 and J usage is TRBJ2-7; D call uncertain. CDR1 is WNHNN and CDR2 is SYGVQD in the germline V gene (reference sequence). V was trimmed by 8 bases and J by 6 bases, leaving 5 bases between them. This CDR3 has 9 residues. This CDR3 is CASHFEQYF. The DNA for the CDR3 is TGCGCCAGCCATTTCGAGCAGTACTTC.

The V call is TRBV29-1, the J call TRBJ1-2; 9 nucleotides agree with TRBD1. The ends lost 4 bases at V and 6 bases at J; junction bases unmatched: 6. Germline CDR1 is SQVTM and CDR2 is ANQGSEA. The CDR3 sequence is 13 residues long. CDR3 in amino acids: CSVGNGQGHGYTF. CDR3 DNA sequence: TGCAGCGTTGGGAACGGACAGGGGCATGGCTACACCTTC. Using reference TRBV29-1 and TRBJ1-2 for the parts outside the CDR3, the full variable domain is SAVISQKPSRDICQRGTSLTIQCQVDSQVTMMFWYRQQPGQSLTLIATANQGSEATYESGFVIDKFPISRPNLTFSTLTVSNMSPEDSSIYLCSVGNGQGHGYTFGSGTRLTVV.

The table lists this clone with a few counts. J is TRBJ1-5 and V is TRBV4-1; D remains ambiguous. Germline V gene lookup returns CDR1 MGHRA and CDR2 YSYEKL. This CDR3 contains 14 residues. Between the trimmed V and J ends, which lost 1 base and 5 bases, there was a span of 9 bases. CDR3 protein: CASSQGMGDQPQHF. CDR3 in DNA: TGCGCCAGCAGCCAAGGCATGGGAGATCAGCCCCAGCATTTT.

The chain couples TRBV6-5 to TRBJ1-5, with D possibly matching TRBD1 (6 bases). Trimming shortened V by 5 bases and J by 5 bases, and 13 bases separated the two germline ends. Germline values: CDR1 MNHEY, CDR2 SVGAGI. CDR3 length equals 14 residues. The CDR3 sequence is CASSNRDTHQPQHF. The CDR3, as DNA: TGTGCCAGCAGTAACCGGGACACACATCAGCCCCAGCATTTT.

The chain couples TRBV28 to TRBJ2-2, with 7 bases lining up with TRBD1. J was trimmed by 0 bases and V by 4 bases; bases with no gene match: 8. Germline CDR1 is MDHEN and CDR2 is SYDVKM. CDR3 size: 17 residues. The CDR3 spells CASSYPRQGPNTGELFF. The CDR3, as DNA: TGTGCCAGCAGTTACCCCCGACAGGGACCGAACACCGGGGAGCTGTTTTTT.

This chain connects TRBV7-3 to TRBJ2-2; D perhaps matches TRBD2 (5 bases). The CDR3 runs to 16 residues. Germline lookup yields CDR1 SGHTA and CDR2 FQGTGA. The V end was cut by 3 bases, the J end by 0 bases, with 11 bases between. This chain's CDR3 is CASSFILGPNTGELFF. DNA for the CDR3: TGTGCCAGCAGCTTTATACTAGGACCGAACACCGGGGAGCTGTTTTTT.

This rearrangement joins TRBV7-8 to TRBJ2-1; 8 bases are a match to TRBD2. This CDR3 comprises 18 residues. Germline CDR1 and CDR2: SGHVS and FQNEAQ. V gave up 0 bases and J gave up 6 bases; unmatched junction bases: 13. CDR3 nucleotide sequence: TGTGCCAGCAGCTTAGCGGGAGTAGCGGGATGGGCAAGCAATGAGCAGTTCTTC. This translates into CASSLAGVAGWASNEQFF.

Remarks on this clone: One junction end disagrees with the germline gene, perhaps due to a read error. The chain uses TRBV19 and TRBJ1-1; TRBD1 aligns across 9 bases. The CDR3 has 15 amino acids. In germline, CDR1 is LNHDA, CDR2 SQIVND (reference sequence). Here the CDR3 reads CASTIQGQGRSEAFF. For the CDR3, the DNA is TGTGCCAGTACTATACAGGGACAGGGTAGGAGTGAAGCTTTCTTT.

This chain uses TRBV6-5 with TRBJ1-2; 7 bases align to TRBD1. The length of the CDR3 is 12 residues. Trimming cost V 6 bases and J 8 bases; bases outside gene matches: 6. CDR1 MNHEY and CDR2 SVGAGI come from the germline V gene. CDR3 protein: CASSTGQTGYTF. CDR3 bases: TGTGCCAGCAGCACGGGACAGACGGGCTACACCTTC.

J is TRBJ2-7 and V is TRBV11-2; TRBD2 matches 13 bases. Germline-derived CDR1 and CDR2 are SGHAT and FQNNGV. V gave up 4 bases and J gave up 0 bases; unmatched junction bases: 9. This CDR3 contains 18 residues. The CDR3 sequence: CASSSRLAGGPSSYEQYF. The DNA of the CDR3 is TGTGCCAGCAGCTCACGACTAGCGGGAGGCCCGAGCTCCTACGAGCAGTACTTC.